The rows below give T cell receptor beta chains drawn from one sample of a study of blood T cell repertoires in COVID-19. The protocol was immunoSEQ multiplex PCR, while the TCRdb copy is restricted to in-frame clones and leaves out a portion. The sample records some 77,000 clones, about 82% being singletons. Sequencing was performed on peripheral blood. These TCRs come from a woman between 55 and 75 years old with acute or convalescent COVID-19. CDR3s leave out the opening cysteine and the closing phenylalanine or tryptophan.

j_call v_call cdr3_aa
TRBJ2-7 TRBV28 AAAPSSYEQY
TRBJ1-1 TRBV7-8 ASSQSWAGNTEAF
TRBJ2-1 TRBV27 ASSPGTVPEQF
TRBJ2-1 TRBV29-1 SVETLTSYNEQF
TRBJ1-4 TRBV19 ASNTRRDTNEKLF
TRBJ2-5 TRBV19 ASSTGVGETQY
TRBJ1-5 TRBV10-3 AISEYGADNQPQH
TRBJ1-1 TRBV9 ASSVGIGAGTEAF
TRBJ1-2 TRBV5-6 ASRTAGNYGYT
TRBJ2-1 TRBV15 ATSRESRAIPYNEQF
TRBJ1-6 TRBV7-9 ASSLRASGTGPSPLH
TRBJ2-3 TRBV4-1 ASSQVSGGAADTQY
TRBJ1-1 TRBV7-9 ASSQEDRVTEAF
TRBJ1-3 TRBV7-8 ASKGQQGQGYAGNTIY